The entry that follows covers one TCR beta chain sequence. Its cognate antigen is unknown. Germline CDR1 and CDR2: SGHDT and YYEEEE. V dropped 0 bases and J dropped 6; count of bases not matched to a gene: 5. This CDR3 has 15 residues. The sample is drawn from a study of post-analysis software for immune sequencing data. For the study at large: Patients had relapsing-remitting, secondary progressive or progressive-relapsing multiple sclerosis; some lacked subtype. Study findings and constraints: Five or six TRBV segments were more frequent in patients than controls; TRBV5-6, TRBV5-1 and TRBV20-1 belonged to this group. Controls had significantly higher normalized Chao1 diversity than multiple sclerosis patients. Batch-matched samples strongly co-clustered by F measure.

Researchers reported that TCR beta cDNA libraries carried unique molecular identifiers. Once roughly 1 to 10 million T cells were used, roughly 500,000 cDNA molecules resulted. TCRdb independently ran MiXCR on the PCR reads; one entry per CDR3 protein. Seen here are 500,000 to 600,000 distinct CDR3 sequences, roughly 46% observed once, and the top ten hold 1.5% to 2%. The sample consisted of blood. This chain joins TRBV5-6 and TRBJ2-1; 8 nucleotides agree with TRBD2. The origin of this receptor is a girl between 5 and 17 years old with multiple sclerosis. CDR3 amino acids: CASSLVGGEVNEQFF. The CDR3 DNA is TGTGCCAGCAGCTTGGTCGGGGGGGAGGTCAATGAGCAGTTCTTC.